This T cell receptor (beta chain) was found in a study of blood T cell repertoires in COVID-19. Original methodology: Amplifying reference gene primers gave estimates of nucleated cell counts. Assay used: immunoSEQ multiplex PCR; TCRdb lists only in-frame clones, some missing. V and J calls plus clone size are reproduced from that table; the DNA served to infer D and trimming. The profile covers nearly 110,000 clones, with around 90% appearing a single time and 4% to 6% taken by the ten largest. CDR3 size: 14 residues. V shed 0 bases and J 3 bases; nucleotides not matched to a gene: 1. From germline, CDR1 is SEHNR and CDR2 FQNEAQ (reference sequence).

This sequence was found in a man aged 35-49 years with active or convalescent COVID-19. The chain carries TRBV7-9 and TRBJ1-2; TRBD1 aligns across 7 bases. The sequenced sample consisted of peripheral blood. The CDR3 region has the DNA TGTGCCAGCAGCTTAGCAGGGACAGACTATGGCTACACCTTC. Translation: CASSLAGTDYGYTF.